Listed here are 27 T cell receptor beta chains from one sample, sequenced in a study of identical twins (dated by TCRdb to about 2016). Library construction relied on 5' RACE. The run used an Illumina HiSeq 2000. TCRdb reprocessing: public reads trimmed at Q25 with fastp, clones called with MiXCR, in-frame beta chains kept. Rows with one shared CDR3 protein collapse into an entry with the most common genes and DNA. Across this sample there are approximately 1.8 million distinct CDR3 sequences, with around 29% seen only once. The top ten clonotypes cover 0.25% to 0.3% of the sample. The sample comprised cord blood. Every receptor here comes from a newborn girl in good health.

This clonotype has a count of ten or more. CDR3 DNA: TGTGCCAGCATTCAGGGGGGCTACACCTTC. Translated: CASIQGGYTF. V usage is TRBV2 and J usage is TRBJ1-2; a possible D gene is TRBD1 (6 bases). The germline V and J ends were trimmed by 7 bases and 8 bases, with 8 bases remaining between them. The germline V gene has CDR1 SNHLY and CDR2 FYNNEI. The CDR3 sequence is 10 residues long.

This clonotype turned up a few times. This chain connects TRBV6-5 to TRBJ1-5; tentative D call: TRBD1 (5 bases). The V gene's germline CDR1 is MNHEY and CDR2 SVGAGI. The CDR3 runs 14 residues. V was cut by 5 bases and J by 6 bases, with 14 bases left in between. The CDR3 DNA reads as TGTGCCAGCAGTCATACCCGCGGGGCTCAGCCCCAGCATTTT. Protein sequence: CASSHTRGAQPQHF.

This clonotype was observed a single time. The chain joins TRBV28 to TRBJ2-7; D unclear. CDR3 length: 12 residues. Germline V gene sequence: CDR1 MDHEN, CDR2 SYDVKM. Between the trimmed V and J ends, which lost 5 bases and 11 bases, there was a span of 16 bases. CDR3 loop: CASSPLTTAKYF. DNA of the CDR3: TGTGCCAGCAGTCCCCTAACGACGGCGAAGTACTTC.

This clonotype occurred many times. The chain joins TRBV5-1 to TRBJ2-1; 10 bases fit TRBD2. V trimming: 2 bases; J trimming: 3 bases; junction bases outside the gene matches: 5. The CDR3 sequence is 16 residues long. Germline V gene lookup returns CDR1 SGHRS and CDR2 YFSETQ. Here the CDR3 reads CASSFLAGGLYNEQFF. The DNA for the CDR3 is TGCGCCAGCAGCTTCTTAGCGGGGGGTCTCTACAATGAGCAGTTCTTC.

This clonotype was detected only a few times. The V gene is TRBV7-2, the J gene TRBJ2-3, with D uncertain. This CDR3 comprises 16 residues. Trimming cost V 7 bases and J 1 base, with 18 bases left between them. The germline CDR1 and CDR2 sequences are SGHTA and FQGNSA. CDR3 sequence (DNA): TGTGCCAGCACCGCTTATGCAGGCATTCGCACAGATACGCAGTATTTT. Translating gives CASTAYAGIRTDTQYF. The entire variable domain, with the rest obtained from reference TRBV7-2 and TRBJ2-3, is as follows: GAGVSQSPSNKVTEKGKDVELRCDPISGHTALYWYRQSLGQGLEFLIYFQGNSAPDKSGLPSDRFSAERTGGSVSTLTIQRTQQEDSAVYLCASTAYAGIRTDTQYFGPGTRLTVL.

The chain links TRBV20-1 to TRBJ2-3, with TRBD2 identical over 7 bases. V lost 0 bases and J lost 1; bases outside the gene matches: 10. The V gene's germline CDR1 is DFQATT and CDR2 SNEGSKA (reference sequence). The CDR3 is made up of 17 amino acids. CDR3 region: CSARDGTIESGTDTQYF. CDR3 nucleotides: TGCAGTGCTAGAGATGGGACTATCGAATCTGGCACAGATACGCAGTATTTT.

The CDR3 protein is CASSLSRGQGSYNEQFF. DNA of the CDR3: TGTGCCAGCAGTTTATCGCGGGGACAGGGCTCCTACAATGAGCAGTTCTTC. This chain uses TRBV27 with TRBJ2-1; 9 bases line up with TRBD1. The CDR3 loop spans 17 amino acids. Germline loops: CDR1 MNHEY, CDR2 SMNVEV (reference sequence). Unmatched junction bases numbered 3, after V lost 0 bases and J lost 0 bases.

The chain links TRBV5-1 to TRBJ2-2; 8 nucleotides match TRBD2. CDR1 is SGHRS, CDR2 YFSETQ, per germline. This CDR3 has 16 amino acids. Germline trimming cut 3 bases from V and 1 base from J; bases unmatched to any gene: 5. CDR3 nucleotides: TGCGCCAGCAGCTCCAGAAGCGGGGGGAACACCGGGGAGCTGTTTTTT. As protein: CASSSRSGGNTGELFF.

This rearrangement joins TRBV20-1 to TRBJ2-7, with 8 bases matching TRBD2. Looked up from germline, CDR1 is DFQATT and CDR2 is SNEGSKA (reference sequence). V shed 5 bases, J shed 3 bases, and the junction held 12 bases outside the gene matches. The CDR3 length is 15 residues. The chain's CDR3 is CSAGLGTRWGYEQYF. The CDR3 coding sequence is TGCAGTGCTGGTCTAGGGACTAGATGGGGCTACGAGCAGTACTTC.

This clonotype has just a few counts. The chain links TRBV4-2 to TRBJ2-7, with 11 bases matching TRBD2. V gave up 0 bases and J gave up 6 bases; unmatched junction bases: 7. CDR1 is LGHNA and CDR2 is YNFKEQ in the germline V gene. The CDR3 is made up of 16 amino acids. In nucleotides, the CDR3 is TGTGCCAGCAGCCAAGAGGTAGCGGGGGGGCCCCTCGAGCAGTACTTC. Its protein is CASSQEVAGGPLEQYF.

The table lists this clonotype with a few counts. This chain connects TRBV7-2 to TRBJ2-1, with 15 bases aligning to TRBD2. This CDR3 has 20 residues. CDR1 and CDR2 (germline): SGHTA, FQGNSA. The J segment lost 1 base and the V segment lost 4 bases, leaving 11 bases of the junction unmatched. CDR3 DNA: TGTGCCAGCAGCTCCCCAACGGGACTAGCGGGAGGAGGGTCCTACAATGAGCAGTTCTTC. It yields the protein CASSSPTGLAGGGSYNEQFF.

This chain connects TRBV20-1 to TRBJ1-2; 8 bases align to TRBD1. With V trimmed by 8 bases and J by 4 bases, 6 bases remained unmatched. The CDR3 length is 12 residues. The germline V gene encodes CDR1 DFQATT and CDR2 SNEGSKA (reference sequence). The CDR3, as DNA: TGCAGTCGCCCGGGACAGGCCTATGGCTACACCTTC. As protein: CSRPGQAYGYTF.

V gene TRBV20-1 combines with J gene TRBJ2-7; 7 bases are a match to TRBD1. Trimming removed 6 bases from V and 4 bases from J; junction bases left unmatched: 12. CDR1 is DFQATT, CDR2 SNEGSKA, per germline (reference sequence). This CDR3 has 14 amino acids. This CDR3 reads CSATQGRGSYEQYF. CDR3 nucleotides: TGCAGTGCCACTCAAGGCAGGGGGAGTTACGAGCAGTACTTC.

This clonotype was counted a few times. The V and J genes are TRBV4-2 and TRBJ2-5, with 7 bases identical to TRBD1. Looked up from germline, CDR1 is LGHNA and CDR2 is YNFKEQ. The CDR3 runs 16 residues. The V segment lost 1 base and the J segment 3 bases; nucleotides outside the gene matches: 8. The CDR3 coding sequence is TGTGCCAGCAGCCAAGGACTGGGACAGATTAAAGAGACCCAGTACTTC. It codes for CASSQGLGQIKETQYF.

In DNA form, the CDR3 reads TGTGCCAGCAGCCTGGGACAGGAGGTCCACAATGAGCAGTTCTTC. Translated: CASSLGQEVHNEQFF. The J gene is TRBJ2-1, the V gene TRBV5-4; 8 positions match TRBD1. Germline V gene lookup returns CDR1 SGHNT and CDR2 YYREEE (reference sequence). This CDR3 is 15 amino acids long. V shed 4 bases and J 5 bases; nucleotides not matched to a gene: 8.

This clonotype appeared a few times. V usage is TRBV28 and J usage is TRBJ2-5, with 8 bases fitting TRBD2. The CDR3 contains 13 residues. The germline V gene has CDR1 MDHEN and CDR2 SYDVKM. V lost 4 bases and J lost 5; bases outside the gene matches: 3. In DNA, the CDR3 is TGTGCCAGCAGTTGGAGCGGGAGCGAGACCCAGTACTTC. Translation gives CASSWSGSETQYF.

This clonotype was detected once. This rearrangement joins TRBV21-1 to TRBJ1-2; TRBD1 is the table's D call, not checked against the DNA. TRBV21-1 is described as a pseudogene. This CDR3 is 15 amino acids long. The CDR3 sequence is CASSKFRGVREGCTF. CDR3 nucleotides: TGTGCCAGCAGCAAATTCCGCGGGGTTCGGGAAGGCTGCACCTTC.

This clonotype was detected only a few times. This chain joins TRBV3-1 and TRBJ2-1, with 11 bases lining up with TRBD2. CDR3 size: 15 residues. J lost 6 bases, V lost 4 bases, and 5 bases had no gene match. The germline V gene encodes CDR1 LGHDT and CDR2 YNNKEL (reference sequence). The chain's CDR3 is CASSPQTSGVNEQFF. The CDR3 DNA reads TGTGCCAGCAGCCCTCAGACTAGCGGGGTCAATGAGCAGTTCTTC.

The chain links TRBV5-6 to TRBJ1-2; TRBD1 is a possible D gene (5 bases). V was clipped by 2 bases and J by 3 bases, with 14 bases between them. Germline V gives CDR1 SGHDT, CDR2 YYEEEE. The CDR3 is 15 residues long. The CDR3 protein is CASSFRSGGYYGYTF. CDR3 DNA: TGTGCCAGCAGCTTTCGGTCTGGGGGATACTATGGCTACACCTTC.

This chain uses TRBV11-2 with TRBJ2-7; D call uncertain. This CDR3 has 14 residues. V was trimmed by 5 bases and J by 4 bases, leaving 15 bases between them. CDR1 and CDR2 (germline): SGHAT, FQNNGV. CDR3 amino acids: CASSPERGRYEQYF. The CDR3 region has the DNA TGTGCCAGCAGCCCTGAGAGAGGCAGGTACGAGCAGTACTTC.

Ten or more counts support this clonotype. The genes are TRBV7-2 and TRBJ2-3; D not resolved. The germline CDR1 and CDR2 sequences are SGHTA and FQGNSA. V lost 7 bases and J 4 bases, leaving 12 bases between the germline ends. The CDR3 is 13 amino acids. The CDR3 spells CASIPGNADTQYF. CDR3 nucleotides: TGTGCCAGCATTCCTGGGAATGCAGATACGCAGTATTTT.

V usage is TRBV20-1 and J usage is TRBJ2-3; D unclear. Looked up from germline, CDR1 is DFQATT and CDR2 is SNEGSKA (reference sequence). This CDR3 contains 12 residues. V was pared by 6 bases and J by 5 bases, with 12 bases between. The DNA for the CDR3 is TGCAGTGCGAAACCCCTAGGAGATACGCAGTATTTT. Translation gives CSAKPLGDTQYF.

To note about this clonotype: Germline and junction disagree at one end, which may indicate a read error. CDR3 in DNA: TGCAGTGCTAGAGGGGGACCTACTAGTTCACCCCCCCACTTT. Amino acid sequence: CSARGGPTSSPPHF. The V call is TRBV20-1, the J call TRBJ1-6; possibly TRBD1 for D (5 bases). Per the germline V gene, CDR1 is DFQATT and CDR2 is SNEGSKA (reference sequence). The length of the CDR3 is 14 residues.

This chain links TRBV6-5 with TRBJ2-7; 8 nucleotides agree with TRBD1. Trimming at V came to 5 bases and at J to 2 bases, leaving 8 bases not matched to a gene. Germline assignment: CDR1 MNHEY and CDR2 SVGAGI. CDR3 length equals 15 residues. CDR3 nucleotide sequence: TGTGCCAGCAGTCCTGACAGGGGCCAACCCTACGAGCAGTACTTC. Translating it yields CASSPDRGQPYEQYF.

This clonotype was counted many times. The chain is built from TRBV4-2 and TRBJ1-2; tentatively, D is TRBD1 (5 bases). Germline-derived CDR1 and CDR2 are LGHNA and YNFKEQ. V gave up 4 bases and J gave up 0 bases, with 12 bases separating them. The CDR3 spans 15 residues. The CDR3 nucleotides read TGTGCCAGCAGCCTAGACCGGGGCCCTAACTATGGCTACACCTTC. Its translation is CASSLDRGPNYGYTF.

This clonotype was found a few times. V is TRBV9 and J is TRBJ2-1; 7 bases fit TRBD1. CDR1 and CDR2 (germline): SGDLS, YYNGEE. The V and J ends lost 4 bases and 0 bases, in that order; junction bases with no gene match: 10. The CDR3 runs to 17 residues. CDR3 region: CASSFLTAGGSYNEQFF. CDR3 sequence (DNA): TGTGCCAGCAGCTTCCTCACCGCAGGGGGCTCCTACAATGAGCAGTTCTTC.

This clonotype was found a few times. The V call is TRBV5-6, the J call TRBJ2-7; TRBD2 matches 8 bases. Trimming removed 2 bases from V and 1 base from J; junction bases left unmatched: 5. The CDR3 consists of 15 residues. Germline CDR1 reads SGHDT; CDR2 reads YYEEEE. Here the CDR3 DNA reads TGTGCCAGCAGCTTCGGGGGGGCCATTTCCTACGAGCAGTACTTC. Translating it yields CASSFGGAISYEQYF.